A selection of T cell receptor beta chains follows, all from one sample in a study of OX40 agonist ivuxolimab in advanced cancers. Libraries were prepared by immunoSEQ multiplex PCR; TCRdb keeps only in-frame clonotypes and omits some of them. In the table there are about 16,000 clones, approximately 92% of which are singletons. Sequencing was performed on CD4+ or CD8+ T cells sorted from blood, taken in a trial of the OX40 agonist ivuxolimab. The receptors were gathered from an adult with an advanced solid tumor such as melanoma, head and neck, liver or kidney cancer. The CDR3 runs from the conserved cysteine through the conserved F or W. A D gene is named only where the DNA matches it firmly. Not all rows give a size; the values are once, few, many and, for expanded clones, a class.

cdr3_nt cdr3_aa j_call clone_size v_call d_call
TGTGCCAGCTCGTGGGGCTCCTACAATGAGCAGTTCTTC CASSWGSYNEQFF TRBJ2-1 once TRBV11-2 -
TGTGCCAGCAGCGTCGTGGGGGAGTCCTACAATGAGCAGTTCTTC CASSVVGESYNEQFF TRBJ2-1 - TRBV9 -
TGTGCCAGCAGTGAACTGATCCTGAACACTGAAGCTTTCTTT CASSELILNTEAFF TRBJ1-1 - TRBV6-1 -
TGCGCCAGCAGCTTGGCCTTCCGGGGGACAGCCTACGAGCAGTACTTC CASSLAFRGTAYEQYF TRBJ2-7 - TRBV5-1 -
TGTGCCAGCAGTGAAGGGTTAAATCAGCCCCAGCATTTT CASSEGLNQPQHF TRBJ1-5 - TRBV6-1 -
TGTGCCAGCAGCCCCGGGACTAGCGGAGACTACGAGCAGTACTTC CASSPGTSGDYEQYF TRBJ2-7 - TRBV13 TRBD2
TGTGCCAGCAGCTTAGGCCTTAATGAGCAGTTCTTC CASSLGLNEQFF TRBJ2-1 - TRBV7-6 -
TGTGCCAGCAGTTTTCCGGGACAGGGGTTGGATACGCAGTATTTT CASSFPGQGLDTQYF TRBJ2-3 once TRBV9 TRBD1
TGTGCCATACATAGCGAGTCGGGAAGGGTAAATACGCAGTATTTT CAIHSESGRVNTQYF TRBJ2-3 - TRBV19 -
TGTGCCAGCAGCCCCGGGACAGGGTCCTATGGCTACACCTTC CASSPGTGSYGYTF TRBJ1-2 - TRBV7-2 TRBD1
TGTGCCAGCAGCCCCCGCGCCGATAACTTCTACAATGAGCAGTTCTTC CASSPRADNFYNEQFF TRBJ2-1 - TRBV7-9 -
TGTGCCAGCAGTTACTCGGAGTGGACAGACTCCTACGAGCAGTACTTC CASSYSEWTDSYEQYF TRBJ2-7 - TRBV6-9 -
TGCGCCAGCAGCCAAAGGGAGGGACTAGCGGGAGTAAACATTCAGTACTTC CASSQREGLAGVNIQYF TRBJ2-4 medium-sized TRBV4-3 TRBD2
TGTGCCAGCAAGGTGAACACCGGGGAGCTGTTTTTT CASKVNTGELFF TRBJ2-2 - TRBV11-2 -
TGTGCCAGCAGCTTAGGTGGGCAGGAGCAGTACTTC CASSLGGQEQYF TRBJ2-7 - TRBV11-2 -
TGTGCCAGCAGCCCAACCACAGGGGCATCCTACGAGCAGTACTTC CASSPTTGASYEQYF TRBJ2-7 - TRBV7-3 TRBD1
TGTGCCAGCAGCTTAGACGGAGCGGGAGTCGCCTACAATGAGCAGTTCTTC CASSLDGAGVAYNEQFF TRBJ2-1 - TRBV7-2 TRBD2
TGTGCCAGCTTCCGCGGCTACGAGCAGTACTTC CASFRGYEQYF TRBJ2-7 - TRBV6-1 -
TGTGCCAGCAGTTACGGGGGGGAGCAGTACTTC CASSYGGEQYF TRBJ2-7 - TRBV6-5 -
TGTGCCAGCAGCCACGGGTACGTGGCGGGAACGGGTTACAATGAGCAGTTCTTC CASSHGYVAGTGYNEQFF TRBJ2-1 - TRBV13 -
TGTGCCAGCAGCTTAGGAGGGGATTGGGCCTACAATGAGCAGTTCTTC CASSLGGDWAYNEQFF TRBJ2-1 - TRBV7-8 -
TGTGCCAGCAGTTACTCCGTCAGGGCCTACGAGCAGTACTTC CASSYSVRAYEQYF TRBJ2-7 - TRBV6-6 -
TGTGCCAGCAGCCTCGGACTAGCGGGAGGGCCCTACTACAATGAGCAGTTCTTC CASSLGLAGGPYYNEQFF TRBJ2-1 - TRBV7-6 TRBD2
TGCGCCAGCAGCACCCATAACCGGGACAGAACCTACGAGCAGTACTTC CASSTHNRDRTYEQYF TRBJ2-7 - TRBV4-1 TRBD1
TGTGCCAGCAGTTTCAGCCCCTTAAGGGACAGGGGGGCCTACGAGCAGTACTTC CASSFSPLRDRGAYEQYF TRBJ2-7 few TRBV27 TRBD1
TGTGCCAGCTCACCAGGAGCGGGAGTCTACAATGAGCAGTTCTTC CASSPGAGVYNEQFF TRBJ2-1 - TRBV18 TRBD2
TGTGCCAGCAGCGTAGAACAGGGGGCATTTAATGAAAAACTGTTTTTT CASSVEQGAFNEKLFF TRBJ1-4 - TRBV9 TRBD1
TGTGCCAGCAGCTTTGGTGAGGGCCCGGAGACCCAGTACTTC CASSFGEGPETQYF TRBJ2-5 few TRBV5-2 -
TGTGCCAGCAGCTTAAGCGGGAGCTCCTACAATGAGCAGTTCTTC CASSLSGSSYNEQFF TRBJ2-1 - TRBV7-9 TRBD2
TGTGCCAGCAGCTTGGGGGACCTGCGCGGCAATGAGCAGTTCTTC CASSLGDLRGNEQFF TRBJ2-1 - TRBV5-6 -
TGTGCCAGTAGTACCTTAATGGGACAGGGCAACACTGAAGCTTTCTTT CASSTLMGQGNTEAFF TRBJ1-1 - TRBV19 TRBD1
TGTGCCAGCAGCTTAGCGCAAGTTAGTGTATGGGAGTCCTACAATGAGCAGTTCTTC CASSLAQVSVWESYNEQFF TRBJ2-1 - TRBV7-9 -
TGTGCCAGCAGCCCAGACGGGTACACCGGGGAGCTGTTTTTT CASSPDGYTGELFF TRBJ2-2 - TRBV5-4 -
TGTGCCAGCAGTTTAGGATATACGCAGTATTTT CASSLGYTQYF TRBJ2-3 - TRBV27 -
TGTGCCAGCAGCTCTCACGGGGGCGACAATGAGCAGTTCTTC CASSSHGGDNEQFF TRBJ2-1 - TRBV7-6 -
TGCGCCAGCAGCTTGAGCCAGAATTCACCCCTCCACTTT CASSLSQNSPLHF TRBJ1-6 - TRBV5-1 -
TGTGCCAGCAGCCAACAACAGGGGCCCTTAGGCTACACCTTC CASSQQQGPLGYTF TRBJ1-2 - TRBV7-8 TRBD1
TGTGCCAGCAGTTCCAATTCCTTCGGGAGGGCCTGGGAGCAGTACTTC CASSSNSFGRAWEQYF TRBJ2-7 - TRBV27 TRBD2
TGCAGCGTTGAAGATGGACAGGGGCCCTACAATGAGCAGTTCTTC CSVEDGQGPYNEQFF TRBJ2-1 - TRBV29-1 TRBD1
TGTGCCAGCAGCTTACAACAGGGATTAAGAGAGACCCAGTACTTC CASSLQQGLRETQYF TRBJ2-5 - TRBV7-9 -
TGCGCCAGCAGCCAAGAGACGGGCACCGGGGAGCTGTTTTTT CASSQETGTGELFF TRBJ2-2 - TRBV4-3 -
TGTGCCAGCAGCAGGAGGACAGGGGCCGAAAAACTGTTTTTT CASSRRTGAEKLFF TRBJ1-4 - TRBV9 TRBD1